A selection of T cell receptor beta chains follows, all from one sample in a study of T cell responses to AZD1222 COVID-19 vaccine. The method was immunoSEQ multiplex PCR; TCRdb's version includes in-frame clones alone and lacks a portion of them. The table shows about 110,000 clones, with over 75% occurring only once. The starting material was peripheral blood, obtained on day 0 of MenACWY control vaccination. These TCRs come from an adult in good health. Both conserved end residues are trimmed from each CDR3.

V gene: TRBV14; CDR3 protein: ASSQVRQRNEKLF
V gene: TRBV19; CDR3 protein: ASSTQLFTDTQY
V gene: TRBV5-1; CDR3 protein: ASSLAIGGELF
V gene: TRBV28; CDR3 protein: ASSVGLVGSF
V gene: TRBV7-9; CDR3 protein: ASSWGRVTTNEKLF
V gene: TRBV30; CDR3 protein: AWSVSQKLF
V gene: TRBV13; CDR3 protein: ASSFERGNTEAF
V gene: TRBV6-1; CDR3 protein: ASSEARDRTADGLF
V gene: TRBV28; CDR3 protein: ASSSTRSTGVNEQF
V gene: TRBV5-1; CDR3 protein: ASSFAGPTDTQY
V gene: TRBV18; CDR3 protein: ASSPPGGETQY
V gene: TRBV7-9; CDR3 protein: ASSPGTAEAF
V gene: TRBV4-1; CDR3 protein: ASSPRTETYEQY
V gene: TRBV20-1; CDR3 protein: SASPWAGNNEQF
V gene: TRBV6-4; CDR3 protein: ASGLGWRETQY
V gene: TRBV4-3; CDR3 protein: ASSQEPKGGSTEAF
V gene: TRBV12-3/TRBV12-4; CDR3 protein: ASGLNLQETQY
V gene: TRBV4-3; CDR3 protein: ASSQATSGSSYNEQF
V gene: TRBV19; CDR3 protein: ASSIGQGAYNEQF
V gene: TRBV7-2; CDR3 protein: ASSSSTSGREQF
V gene: TRBV7-9; CDR3 protein: ASSLGMNTEAF
V gene: TRBV24-1; CDR3 protein: ATSDPVGGSGSYNEQF
V gene: TRBV7-2; CDR3 protein: ASSQRGAHTEAF
V gene: TRBV5-4; CDR3 protein: ASRAGGRTEAF
V gene: TRBV7-9; CDR3 protein: ASSLAGDRTYEQY
V gene: TRBV11-2; CDR3 protein: ASSLDLADTQY
V gene: TRBV30; CDR3 protein: AWSGGLSYGYT
V gene: TRBV3-1/TRBV3-2; CDR3 protein: ASSQERGTGGYYEQY
V gene: TRBV18; CDR3 protein: ASSSLPGLTTGELF
V gene: TRBV28; CDR3 protein: ASSPGPQSYYGYT
V gene: TRBV7-9; CDR3 protein: ASSPTNGGGEQF
V gene: TRBV4-3; CDR3 protein: ASSPASGSKDTGELF
V gene: TRBV10-3; CDR3 protein: AISEAGIGELF
V gene: TRBV28; CDR3 protein: ASSDRGRAF
V gene: TRBV11-2; CDR3 protein: ASSPHGQGGFTDTQY
V gene: TRBV11-3; CDR3 protein: ASSLGVSYEQY
V gene: TRBV4-1; CDR3 protein: ASSQETGAATEAF
V gene: TRBV4-2; CDR3 protein: ASSPGLAGVGYNEQF
V gene: TRBV9; CDR3 protein: ASSVGGTGLPMYEQF
V gene: TRBV5-5; CDR3 protein: ASSLVQDRYSPLH
V gene: TRBV25-1; CDR3 protein: ASSGTSGPYEQY
V gene: TRBV11-1; CDR3 protein: ASSQLLLAGESEQF
V gene: TRBV28; CDR3 protein: ASLGFNTGELF
V gene: TRBV21-1; CDR3 protein: ASSNRGNYEQY
V gene: TRBV6-5; CDR3 protein: ASRGDRENTEAF
V gene: TRBV15; CDR3 protein: ATSTPGRGRYTEAF
V gene: TRBV6-6; CDR3 protein: ASRRGTEPQH
V gene: TRBV30; CDR3 protein: AWSVGPLGNEQY
V gene: TRBV5-5; CDR3 protein: ASSLVQGRTEAF
V gene: TRBV28; CDR3 protein: ASSPPGQGSSPLH
V gene: TRBV4-1; CDR3 protein: ASSQVPGGTEAF
V gene: TRBV19; CDR3 protein: ASSSPPGSSSTDTQY
V gene: TRBV4-1; CDR3 protein: ASSTLPNEQF
V gene: TRBV7-2; CDR3 protein: ASSLGQYNEQF